Detailed here is one TCR beta chain. What it binds is unknown. This record belongs to a study of shared clonotypes between healthy human individuals. General study results and limits: Estimated richness values were generally larger in naive subsets than in memory subsets. Read depth was anticipated to influence clonotype sharing among donors. Roughly 4.6% of naive CD4 clonotypes were common to a handful of donors.

Sequenced by immunoSEQ multiplex PCR; TCRdb stores in-frame clones only, minus some. Of roughly 1.4 million clones detected, approximately 98.5% appear once; the ten largest clones hold 0.36%. Trimming took off 7 bases at V and 4 bases at J, with 14 bases between the two ends. There are 14 residues in the CDR3. The germline V gene encodes CDR1 MNHEY and CDR2 SVGAGI. Sequences were obtained from naive CD4+ T cells sorted from blood. As for subset: CD45RA+ positively selected. The chain employs TRBV6-5 and TRBJ1-3; D is unresolved. The clonotype originates from a man aged 25 to 40 in good health. The DNA for the CDR3 is TGTGCCAGCACGGAGGATACGGCCGGAAACACCATATATTTT. Residues: CASTEDTAGNTIYF.